Below are 10 T cell receptor beta chains sequenced from a single sample in a study of T cells expressing NK-cell markers. With the 5' RACE reads reprocessed, TCRdb shows one record per CDR3 protein and no DNA. Its table lists 200,000 to 300,000 distinct CDR3 sequences. Sequences were obtained from blood T cells: a sorted CD56 or NKG2C T cell subset, CD4+ or CD8+ T cells, or bulk PBMC T cells (not recorded which). These receptor sequences come from a man between 18 and 29 years old in good health.

The chain recombines TRBV5-1 with TRBJ2-7; the TRBD2 assignment by TCRdb is unverifiable without DNA. The CDR3 spans 14 residues. Germline CDR1 reads SGHRS; CDR2 reads YFSETQ. CDR3 amino acids: CASSRDGGEYEQYF.

This chain uses TRBV18 with TRBJ2-1; the D call of TRBD2 rests on TCRdb alone, since no DNA is present to check it. CDR3 size: 15 residues. Germline-derived CDR1 and CDR2 are KGHSH and LQKENI. The CDR3 loop reads CASSPGTSEVNEQFF.

V and J are TRBV7-6 and TRBJ2-5; TCRdb indicates TRBD2, and absent DNA this call remains unverified. The length of the CDR3 is 18 residues. Germline V gene lookup returns CDR1 SGHVS and CDR2 FNYEAQ. CDR3 in amino acids: CASSTGGVSGRVKETQYF.

This chain uses TRBV12-3 or TRBV12-4 with TRBJ1-4. The CDR3 contains 12 residues. The CDR3: CASTSVGEKLFF.

The V call is TRBV12-3 or TRBV12-4, the J call TRBJ1-4; checking the TCRdb D call of TRBD1 is not possible without DNA. CDR3 length: 15 residues. CDR3 amino acids: CASRYRPGQSEKLFF.

The chain employs TRBV15 and TRBJ2-4; TCRdb picks TRBD2, but there is no DNA to check that call. The CDR3 extends over 14 amino acids. Germline CDR1 and CDR2: LNHNV and YYDKDF (reference sequence). CDR3 protein: CATRVTRESDIQYF.

The chain is built from TRBV18 and TRBJ2-1; the D call of TRBD1 rests on TCRdb alone, since no DNA is present to check it. Per germline, CDR1 KGHSH and CDR2 LQKENI. This CDR3 is built from 15 residues. Here the CDR3 reads CASSLTGQGTNEQFF.

The chain is built from TRBV29-1 and TRBJ2-5; checking the TCRdb D call of TRBD2 is not possible without DNA. The CDR3 is made up of 15 amino acids. Germline loops: CDR1 SQVTM, CDR2 ANQGSEA. The CDR3 loop is CSAGTSGRGWETQYF.

The chain carries TRBV28 and TRBJ1-3; TCRdb's D call, TRBD1, is unchecked because there is no DNA. Germline loops: CDR1 MDHEN, CDR2 SYDVKM. This CDR3 has 14 residues. This CDR3 is CASSDRGGGNTIYF.

The chain uses TRBV11-2 and TRBJ2-1; as DNA is missing, the TRBD2 call by TCRdb cannot be tested. From germline, CDR1 is SGHAT and CDR2 FQNNGV. The CDR3 spans 15 residues. The CDR3 region is CASSFFLAGGDEQFF.